This T cell receptor beta chain is drawn from a study of early T cells in non-severe SARS-CoV-2 infection. MiXCR was run by TCRdb on the 5' RACE reads, yielding one entry per CDR3 protein. The table records tens of thousands of distinct CDR3 sequences, approximately 9% of them present only once. This clonotype occurred many times. This clonotype was obtained from an adult who was a healthcare worker with PCR-confirmed SARS-CoV-2 infection or an uninfected control (not recorded which). The sequencing sample was made of whole blood.

The CDR3 DNA reads as TGTGCCAGCAGTCTAGGTGGGACCGCAATCCGGGAAGGCTACACCTTC. Its protein is CASSLGGTAIREGYTF. This chain uses TRBV28 with TRBJ1-2; possible D gene TRBD1, 5 bases. This CDR3 has 16 residues. Trimming left V 5 bases short and J 8 bases short, with 24 bases between. CDR1 and CDR2 from the germline V gene are MDHEN and SYDVKM.